The 15 T cell receptor beta chains listed next were all sequenced from one sample in a study of T cells after posttransplantation cyclophosphamide. The data were produced by immunoSEQ multiplex PCR, yet TCRdb's version contains in-frame clones alone and is incomplete. The data hold about 4,700 clones, with less than 80% observed a single time. Input material: memory CD8+ T cells sorted from blood. These receptor sequences come from a woman in her sixties or seventies in good health, CMV-negative, and a related stem cell transplant donor.

V is TRBV2 and J is TRBJ2-1, with 12 bases identical to TRBD2. J lost 8 bases, V lost 6 bases, and 5 bases had no gene match. This CDR3 has 14 residues. Germline CDR1 is SNHLY and CDR2 is FYNNEI. The CDR3 reads CASRGLAGWDEQFF. In DNA, the CDR3 is TGTGCCAGCAGAGGACTAGCGGGATGGGATGAGCAGTTCTTC.

This chain uses TRBV28 with TRBJ2-7; 7 bases are shared with TRBD2. The length of the CDR3 is 14 residues. Trimming took 5 bases from V and 0 from J; bases not matched to a gene: 4. Germline-derived CDR1 and CDR2 are MDHEN and SYDVKM. CDR3 nucleotides: TGTGCCAGCAGTATCGGGACTACCTCCTACGAGCAGTACTTC. As protein: CASSIGTTSYEQYF.

The gene calls are TRBV7-3 and TRBJ2-3; TRBD2 matches at 8 bases. The CDR3 is 14 residues long. Per germline, CDR1 SGHTA and CDR2 FQGTGA. J lost 6 bases, V lost 4 bases, and 6 bases had no gene match. The CDR3 sequence: CASSSSGPGDTQYF. CDR3 in DNA: TGTGCCAGCAGCTCTAGCGGGCCCGGGGATACGCAGTATTTT.

A few counts support this clone. The V gene is TRBV4-1, the J gene TRBJ2-7; 7 positions match TRBD1. CDR1 and CDR2 (germline): MGHRA, YSYEKL. This CDR3 spans 15 amino acids. V trimming: 0 bases; J trimming: 3 bases; junction bases outside the gene matches: 5. In DNA, the CDR3 is TGCGCCAGCAGCCAAGATCTGACAGGGTTCTACGAGCAGTACTTC. Its translation: CASSQDLTGFYEQYF.

This sequence joins TRBV7-9 and TRBJ2-2; TRBD2 aligns across 9 bases. V dropped 5 bases and J dropped 3; count of bases not matched to a gene: 10. Germline V gene sequence: CDR1 SEHNR, CDR2 FQNEAQ (reference sequence). There are 17 residues in the CDR3. CDR3 DNA: TGTGCCAGCAGCCCTAGCGGGGCGGGAGATGACACCGGGGAGCTGTTTTTT. It is translated as CASSPSGAGDDTGELFF.

There are a few counts of this clone. The chain recombines TRBV6-5 with TRBJ2-7; D may be TRBD2 (6 bases). Trimming shortened V by 6 bases and J by 6 bases, and 18 bases separated the two germline ends. This CDR3 is 14 amino acids long. Germline values: CDR1 MNHEY, CDR2 SVGAGI. CDR3 nucleotides: TGTGCCAGCAGGGAGGGCCTCTCTTGGAGCGAGCAGTACTTC. This gives the protein CASREGLSWSEQYF.

The J gene is TRBJ1-5, the V gene TRBV2; 7 bases map to TRBD1. This CDR3 comprises 14 residues. After removal of 6 bases from V and 3 bases from J, the junction contained 5 bases not matched to a gene. The germline gives CDR1 SNHLY, CDR2 FYNNEI. This CDR3 reads CASRGTDFNQPQHF. In nucleotides, the CDR3 is TGTGCCAGCAGGGGGACAGATTTCAATCAGCCCCAGCATTTT.

This clone showed up just a few times. J is TRBJ2-7 and V is TRBV4-2; D not certain. V lost 6 bases to trimming and J lost 3 bases, with 9 bases between them. CDR1 is LGHNA, CDR2 YNFKEQ, per germline. This CDR3 has 12 residues. The CDR3 bases are TGTGCCAGCAGTCCCTCGGGCTACGAGCAGTACTTC. Amino acid sequence: CASSPSGYEQYF.

The chain couples TRBV27 to TRBJ2-7; 11 bases align to TRBD2. Per germline, CDR1 MNHEY and CDR2 SMNVEV (reference sequence). This CDR3 contains 15 residues. With 6 bases clipped from V and 7 bases from J, the junction kept 11 bases outside the gene matches. This CDR3 reads CASRDTSGSMGEQYF. CDR3 sequence (DNA): TGTGCCAGCAGGGACACTAGCGGGAGTATGGGTGAGCAGTACTTC.

V is TRBV9 and J is TRBJ2-7, with D possibly matching TRBD2 (6 bases). The V end was cut by 4 bases, the J end by 1 base, with 15 bases between. The CDR3 loop spans 15 amino acids. Germline V CDR1 and CDR2: SGDLS, YYNGEE. DNA of the CDR3: TGTGCCAGCAGCCCCACCCCGGGGGATTCCTACGAGCAGTACTTC. Translation: CASSPTPGDSYEQYF.

The chain carries TRBV10-3 and TRBJ1-3, with TRBD1 matching 9 bases. Germline loops: CDR1 ENHRY, CDR2 SYGVKD. J gave up 0 bases and V 8 bases, and 2 bases lay outside the gene matches. The CDR3 consists of 14 residues. CDR3 nucleotide sequence: TGTGCCATCGGGGGACAGGGCTCTGGAAACACCATATATTTT. This codes for CAIGGQGSGNTIYF.

This chain uses TRBV27 with TRBJ2-1; TRBD1 is a possible D gene (6 bases). V gave up 4 bases and J gave up 8 bases, with 12 bases separating them. There are 13 residues in the CDR3. Germline V gives CDR1 MNHEY, CDR2 SMNVEV (reference sequence). The CDR3: CASSYLKGDEQFF. For the CDR3, the DNA is TGTGCCAGCAGTTACTTAAAGGGGGATGAGCAGTTCTTC.

This clone was detected once. The chain carries TRBV29-1 and TRBJ1-1; maybe TRBD1 (5 bases). The germline gives CDR1 SQVTM, CDR2 ANQGSEA. Trimming left V 4 bases short and J 4 bases short, with 13 bases between. The CDR3 covers 13 residues. CDR3 residues: CSVAGDAGTEAFF. CDR3 in DNA: TGCAGCGTTGCGGGGGACGCGGGCACTGAAGCTTTCTTT.

This clone turned up a few times. This chain uses TRBV4-2 with TRBJ1-1, with D tentatively TRBD1 (6 bases). The CDR3 consists of 15 residues. From germline, CDR1 is LGHNA and CDR2 YNFKEQ. With 0 bases removed from V and 7 bases from J, the gap between germline ends came to 15 bases. The CDR3 region has the DNA TGTGCCAGCAGCCAAGAAAGGGGGAGATTACTTGAAGCTTTCTTT. Translation: CASSQERGRLLEAFF.

The V and J genes are TRBV27 and TRBJ1-2, with D possibly TRBD1 on 5 matching bases. The CDR3 totals 15 residues. Germline CDR1 MNHEY, CDR2 SMNVEV (reference sequence). Trimming pared 5 bases from V and 2 bases from J, leaving 15 bases between. For the CDR3, the DNA is TGTGCCAGCAGTCCGACGGGACTCCCAAACTATGGCTACACCTTC. Translating gives CASSPTGLPNYGYTF.